This T cell receptor beta chain was obtained from a study of blood T cell repertoires in COVID-19 (dated by TCRdb to about 2020). About the investigation overall: Samples from collaborators originated in the United States, Italy and Spain and spanned both the acute and convalescent phases of COVID-19. The material from the prospective study consisted of cDNA or gDNA derived from T cells, B-cell-depleted T cells, or PBMCs. The dataset comprised deeply sampled blood TCRbeta repertoires from subjects exposed to, actively infected with, or recovered from COVID-19. The repertoires were made available in a free public database intended to serve as a resource for research on the immune response to SARS-CoV-2. Samples were obtained from the ongoing ImmuneRACE study (first 160 participants) and from roughly 1,300 subjects provided by 6 global collaborators. A de-identified subject ID, COVID-19 status, age in years and sex were almost always included in the sample metadata. Where available, HLA class I and class II types were obtained from metadata supplied by the sample provider rather than from assay-based typing. The full study reports these points: The amount of clinical and demographic metadata varied by source and participant and was provided uncurated.

At one collaborating source in Seattle, patients were enrolled during active infection and were followed longitudinally through the course of disease. Each collaborating institution followed its own protocols to collect whole blood in K2EDTA tubes. For TCRbeta analysis, collaborator samples were shipped as frozen whole blood, as isolated PBMCs, or as DNA extracted from either sample type. As regards this clone: Its cognate antigen has yet to be identified. Base qualities were left out, and no much larger clone turns up one base away.

At the junction V is shortened by 5 bases and J by 0 bases, with 10 bases in between. Taken from cysteine to phenylalanine, the CDR3 has 15 residues. Only the CDR3 DNA is retained, 45 bases long and in frame from the first base. The CDR1 and CDR2 encoded by the germline V gene (reference sequence) are PRHDT and FYEKMQ. TCRbeta CDR3 regions were amplified from genomic DNA using the immunoSEQ Assay, a bias-controlled multiplex PCR. The original methods were these. The number of nucleated cells in each sample was estimated from the amplification of reference gene primers within the assay. To quantify the absolute abundance of each unique TCRbeta CDR3 rearrangement, sequence reads were collapsed and filtered. For each sample, productive Simpson clonality was calculated by taking the square root of Simpson's diversity index across productive rearrangements. TCRdb took over this immuneACCESS table, retaining in-frame rearrangements with V and J assigned. Such tables are incomplete; in checked studies, under half of the missing clones stem from an unresolved V gene, and the remainder is unexplained. Clone size and V and J calls were adopted from that table, with D and trimming inferred from the DNA. For this sample the table gives about 290,000 clones, of which roughly 86% were detected only once. 8.5% to 14% of the sample belongs to the ten largest clones.

Rearrangement joined TRBV13 to TRBJ2-2, and perhaps TRBD2 as D gene, on 5 matching bases. The sequence derives from a woman between 25 and 40 years old with COVID-19, enrolled during active disease. The sequenced material came from peripheral blood. The sequence in DNA is TGTGCCAGCAGCCTTGGACTGGCGAACACCGGGGAGCTGTTTTTT. This translates into CASSLGLANTGELFF.